This TCR beta chain emerged from a study of shared clonotypes between healthy human individuals (dated by TCRdb to 2019 to 2021). Regarding the research as a whole: A couple of women and a few men aged 18 to 49 years were included in the cohort. To increase sequencing depth and limit assay-specific biases, TCR repertoire library preparation and sequencing were carried out by different laboratories using diverse techniques. Per donor, leukapheresis produced somewhere between about 0.9 and 9.5 billion PBMCs. For each donor, CD4 naive and CD4 memory were each given three plates, CD8 naive was given two plates, and CD8 memory was given one plate. Blood TCR repertoires of 5 or 6 healthy adults were deeply sequenced to estimate repertoire size and the extent of clonotype sharing between individuals. The investigation overall reported the following: When a handful of donors were compared, the shared fraction of clonotypes was 5% to 6.5% for naive CD4, around 3.5% for naive CD8, more than 2% for memory CD4, and around 0.37% for memory CD8. Incomplete sequencing was indicated by rarefaction of sorted-subset datasets, despite the large sequencing depth. Based on pairwise subsampling, the degree of clonotype sharing among donors was expected to be affected by sequencing depth. The genetic and exposure-history diversity represented was limited by the small number of donors. Compared with non-shared clonotypes, the clonotypes found in all four sorted-subset donors had higher generation probabilities. Sampling was restricted to blood, and TCR repertoires in tissues likely differ from the TCR repertoires found in blood. Estimated clonotype richness was generally larger for naive than for memory subsets.

This clone appeared a single time. No antigen is known for it. Base qualities were left out, and no much larger clone turns up one base away. TCR CDR3 regions were amplified from genomic DNA by multiplex PCR using the deep immunoSEQ assay. Extracted genomic DNA from each cell subset was spread evenly across all wells of several immunoSEQ 96-well plates, with each plate serving as a replicate. For sorted subsets, around 0.2 ug genomic DNA, equal to 25,000 to 35,000 T cell genomes, was loaded into each replicate PCR. Purified libraries were measured with a Qubit 3.0 fluorometer, size-checked on a Bioanalyzer 2100, and measured again with the KAPA Library Quantification kit. Each immunoSEQ 96-well plate was sequenced on its own single-read 150-cycle Illumina NextSeq 550 flow cell. In the source study's methods: The immunoSEQ output contained only junctional sequences without quality scores, so filtering could not match that applied to full-length reads. To assign V/J genes and CDR3, sequences were annotated against IMGT germline references using PyIR, a Python wrapper for IgBLAST v1.9. Any read was removed if the V/J assignment was weak (E-value above 1e-6), the CDR3 was missing, or the read contained stop codons, out-of-frame junctions, or ambiguous translated residues. V3J clonotypes were defined as sequences sharing an identical inferred V gene, J gene, and CDR3 amino acid sequence. To compute the percentage overlap between repertoires, the number of shared unique clonotypes was divided by the size of the smaller repertoire. Three approaches were used to assess repertoire richness: RTK rarefaction, the Chao1 estimator, and Recon v2.1 estimates of unobserved clonotypes. Generation probabilities were computed with OLGA for all TCRbeta clonotypes obtained by the gDNA method from four donors. Entries here come from immuneACCESS through TCRdb and include only in-frame sequences with V and J called. Some clones fail to appear in such tables; in the studies checked, an unresolved V gene covers under half of the shortfall, and the cause of the remainder is unknown. That table gives V, J and clone size, and the DNA gave D and trimming. For this sample the table gives more than 1 million clones, of which 78% were detected only once. 0.5% to 0.6% of the sample is in the top ten clones.

Trimming at the junction amounts to 4 bases on V and 2 bases on J, and the germline ends lie 6 bases apart. From a lookup of the germline V gene (reference sequence), CDR1 and CDR2 are WNHNN and SYGVQD. The CDR3 starts with the cysteine, ends with the phenylalanine, and has 13 residues. The only DNA kept is the CDR3, 39 bases in frame from the first base. Healthy HIV-negative adults with no recently reported acute infections or vaccinations were included as donors. Every donor was a Caucasian adult living in Nashville, Tennessee, USA. Magnetic negative selection was used to enrich CD4+ T cells, after which naive cells were positively selected on CD45RA and the negative fraction became the memory subset. Blood was obtained by leukapheresis, after which PBMCs were separated by Ficoll-Histopaque density gradient centrifugation and cryopreserved in liquid nitrogen vapor phase. Analytical flow cytometry was used to check the purity and quantity of every magnetically sorted T cell population. From each sorted fraction, genomic DNA was isolated and quantified by UV absorbance on a Nanodrop 2000c.

This receptor was identified in a man aged 18 to 30 in good health. Some clones in this sample may be carry-over from other donors' samples. The V and J segments used are TRBV10-1 and TRBJ2-1; the D gene lacks a confident call. Sequencing was done on a sample of memory CD4+ T cells from PBMCs. Taken with the paper, the label for cell subset or site translates to: CD45RA-negative fraction. The encoded CDR3 is CASSVGPYNEQFF. The DNA reads TGCGCCAGCAGTGTTGGTCCCTACAATGAGCAGTTCTTC.